Listed below are T cell receptor beta chains from one sample, sequenced in a study of identical twins. TCRdb independently ran MiXCR on the 5' RACE reads; one entry per CDR3 protein. The sample records roughly 720,000 distinct CDR3 sequences, 15% to 20% being singletons. The same sample was also used in a study of T cells expressing NK-cell markers.

Sequences were obtained from PBMCs. These receptors were collected from a woman between 18 and 29 years old in good health. The CDR3 runs from the conserved cysteine through the conserved F or W. Each record gives: clone size, J gene, D gene, V gene, CDR3 protein, CDR3 DNA. D genes are given only for firm matches. The listing skips clone size in some rows; elsewhere it reads once, few, many or a size class.

size: once
J: TRBJ2-7
D: -
V: TRBV29-1
CDR3: CSVEVPGLEQYF
DNA: TGCAGCGTTGAGGTACCGGGTCTCGAGCAGTACTTC

size: few
J: TRBJ2-7
D: -
V: TRBV11-2
CDR3: CASSFGGGTVSYEQYF
DNA: TGTGCCAGCAGCTTTGGTGGAGGGACAGTGTCCTACGAGCAGTACTTC

size: few
J: TRBJ2-3
D: TRBD2
V: TRBV11-2
CDR3: CASSLDLSGGPYF
DNA: TGTGCCAGCAGCTTAGATTTATCGGGGGGGCCGTATTTT

size: few
J: TRBJ2-3
D: TRBD2
V: TRBV20-1
CDR3: CSAQGTSGGSDTQYF
DNA: TGCAGTGCTCAAGGGACTAGCGGGGGTTCAGATACGCAGTATTTT

size: -
J: TRBJ2-7
D: TRBD2
V: TRBV6-5
CDR3: CASSSIGGFYEQYF
DNA: TGTGCCAGCAGTTCCATCGGGGGGTTCTACGAGCAGTACTTC

size: -
J: TRBJ2-5
D: -
V: TRBV5-1
CDR3: CASRPGPQIQETQYF
DNA: TGCGCCAGCCGACCAGGACCGCAGATTCAAGAGACCCAGTACTTC

size: -
J: TRBJ2-7
D: TRBD2
V: TRBV20-1
CDR3: CSARGLGLAEPYEQYF
DNA: TGCAGTGCTAGAGGCTTGGGGCTAGCGGAGCCCTACGAGCAGTACTTC

size: -
J: TRBJ2-5
D: -
V: TRBV20-1
CDR3: CSARDFKETQYF
DNA: TGCAGTGCTAGAGATTTTAAAGAGACCCAGTACTTC

size: few
J: TRBJ2-1
D: TRBD2
V: TRBV9
CDR3: CASSQAGGLGYNEQFF
DNA: TGTGCCAGCAGCCAAGCGGGAGGGCTGGGATACAATGAGCAGTTCTTC

size: many
J: TRBJ1-2
D: -
V: TRBV6-6
CDR3: CASSYQGGGYTF
DNA: TGTGCCAGCAGTTACCAGGGCGGAGGCTACACCTTC

size: few
J: TRBJ2-1
D: TRBD2
V: TRBV20-1
CDR3: CSACPRGLADNEQFF
DNA: TGCAGTGCTTGCCCAAGGGGACTAGCGGACAATGAGCAGTTCTTC

size: -
J: TRBJ2-7
D: TRBD2
V: TRBV5-1
CDR3: CASSYMTSGRYEQYF
DNA: TGCGCCAGCAGCTACATGACTAGCGGGAGGTACGAGCAGTACTTC

size: -
J: TRBJ2-1
D: -
V: TRBV10-2
CDR3: CASSAGTPSYNEQFF
DNA: TGCGCCAGCAGCGCCGGGACGCCCTCCTACAATGAGCAGTTCTTC

size: -
J: TRBJ2-5
D: TRBD2
V: TRBV10-1
CDR3: CASSGGLSGKETQYF
DNA: TGCGCCAGCAGTGGGGGGCTTAGCGGGAAAGAGACCCAGTACTTC

size: -
J: TRBJ2-2
D: -
V: TRBV11-2
CDR3: CASRGRGPGANTGELFF
DNA: TGTGCCAGCAGGGGCAGGGGACCGGGAGCGAACACCGGGGAGCTGTTTTTT

size: -
J: TRBJ1-1
D: -
V: TRBV5-1
CDR3: CASTIQDRNTEAFF
DNA: TGCGCCAGCACCATCCAGGACCGAAACACTGAAGCTTTCTTT

size: many
J: TRBJ2-3
D: -
V: TRBV6-1
CDR3: CASSPGTTDTQYF
DNA: TGTGCCAGCAGTCCCGGAACCACAGATACGCAGTATTTT

size: few
J: TRBJ2-7
D: -
V: TRBV11-1
CDR3: CASSSIRARNEQYF
DNA: TGTGCCAGCAGCTCGATTCGCGCAAGGAACGAGCAGTACTTC

size: -
J: TRBJ2-3
D: TRBD1
V: TRBV20-1
CDR3: CSAGTGGYTDTQYF
DNA: TGCAGTGCCGGGACAGGGGGCTACACAGATACGCAGTATTTT

size: few
J: TRBJ2-1
D: -
V: TRBV7-9
CDR3: CASSLRGGPPSDEQFF
DNA: TGTGCCAGCAGCTTAAGGGGAGGCCCCCCATCTGATGAGCAGTTCTTC

size: many
J: TRBJ2-2
D: TRBD2
V: TRBV10-2
CDR3: CASKASGGGVAGELFF
DNA: TGCGCCAGCAAAGCTAGCGGGGGCGGGGTGGCCGGGGAGCTGTTTTTT

size: -
J: TRBJ2-5
D: TRBD2
V: TRBV20-1
CDR3: CSARASGSKTQYF
DNA: TGCAGTGCTAGGGCTAGCGGGAGTAAGACCCAGTACTTC

size: -
J: TRBJ2-6
D: -
V: TRBV30
CDR3: CAWSPGGSGANVLTF
DNA: TGTGCCTGGAGTCCCGGGGGCTCTGGGGCCAACGTCCTGACTTTC

size: few
J: TRBJ2-5
D: -
V: TRBV20-1
CDR3: CSASQVIQETQYF
DNA: TGCAGTGCTAGTCAAGTAATCCAAGAGACCCAGTACTTC

size: -
J: TRBJ2-5
D: TRBD1
V: TRBV25-1
CDR3: CASSELGTGLETQYF
DNA: TGTGCCAGCAGTGAATTGGGGACAGGGTTAGAGACCCAGTACTTC

size: many
J: TRBJ2-3
D: -
V: TRBV7-2
CDR3: CASSRGSEETQYF
DNA: TGTGCCAGCAGCCGCGGGTCGGAGGAAACGCAGTATTTT

size: -
J: TRBJ1-2
D: -
V: TRBV10-3
CDR3: CAISVSRDGGYTF
DNA: TGTGCCATCAGTGTAAGCAGGGATGGAGGCTACACCTTC

size: few
J: TRBJ2-2
D: TRBD2
V: TRBV5-5
CDR3: CASSSTSGTVTGELFF
DNA: TGTGCCAGCAGCTCGACTAGCGGGACGGTCACCGGGGAGCTGTTTTTT

size: few
J: TRBJ2-7
D: TRBD2
V: TRBV20-1
CDR3: CSARDSGTSVYEQYF
DNA: TGCAGTGCTAGAGACTCCGGGACTAGCGTCTACGAGCAGTACTTC

size: many
J: TRBJ2-7
D: -
V: TRBV12-3/TRBV12-4
CDR3: CASSLWGQEQYF
DNA: TGTGCCAGCAGTTTATGGGGGCAAGAGCAGTACTTC

size: -
J: TRBJ2-5
D: TRBD2
V: TRBV7-2
CDR3: CASSLIGGAGLAQYF
DNA: TGTGCCAGCAGCTTAATCGGGGGGGCTGGGTTGGCCCAGTACTTC

size: -
J: TRBJ2-2
D: -
V: TRBV20-1
CDR3: CSARDSEELFF
DNA: TGCAGTGCTAGAGATAGCGAGGAGCTGTTTTTT

size: -
J: TRBJ2-1
D: TRBD2
V: TRBV11-2
CDR3: CASRGPGLAGGPLYNEQFF
DNA: TGTGCCAGCAGGGGGCCGGGACTAGCGGGAGGGCCTTTATACAATGAGCAGTTCTTC

size: -
J: TRBJ2-7
D: TRBD1
V: TRBV20-1
CDR3: CSAAPGTAYEQYF
DNA: TGCAGTGCCGCTCCCGGGACAGCTTACGAGCAGTACTTC

size: -
J: TRBJ2-2
D: TRBD1
V: TRBV6-1
CDR3: CASSIGTGGPNTGELFF
DNA: TGTGCCAGCAGCATCGGGACAGGGGGGCCTAACACCGGGGAGCTGTTTTTT

size: few
J: TRBJ1-1
D: -
V: TRBV18
CDR3: CASSARVTEAFF
DNA: TGTGCCAGCTCAGCCAGGGTTACTGAAGCTTTCTTT

size: -
J: TRBJ2-1
D: TRBD2
V: TRBV20-1
CDR3: CSPTSGGANEQFF
DNA: TGCAGTCCGACTAGCGGGGGGGCCAATGAGCAGTTCTTC

size: few
J: TRBJ1-5
D: -
V: TRBV11-2
CDR3: CASSLDPGRNQPQHF
DNA: TGTGCCAGCAGCTTAGATCCGGGGAGAAATCAGCCCCAGCATTTT

size: -
J: TRBJ2-7
D: TRBD1
V: TRBV3-1
CDR3: CASSSDRGEQYF
DNA: TGTGCCAGCAGCTCCGACAGGGGCGAGCAGTACTTC

size: -
J: TRBJ2-2
D: TRBD2
V: TRBV6-7
CDR3: CASPRSGLAATGELFF
DNA: TGTGCCAGCCCCCGTTCGGGACTAGCGGCCACCGGGGAGCTGTTTTTT

size: few
J: TRBJ2-1
D: -
V: TRBV10-3
CDR3: CALRGDPYNEQFF
DNA: TGTGCCCTTCGGGGAGACCCCTACAATGAGCAGTTCTTC

size: few
J: TRBJ2-3
D: TRBD2
V: TRBV12-3/TRBV12-4
CDR3: CASSLVAGGIDTQYF
DNA: TGTGCCAGCAGTTTAGTAGCGGGAGGGATAGATACGCAGTATTTT

size: -
J: TRBJ2-7
D: -
V: TRBV21-1
CDR3: CATRRRGASYEQYF
DNA: TGTGCCACCCGCAGGAGGGGGGCTTCCTACGAGCAGTACTTC

size: -
J: TRBJ1-6
D: -
V: TRBV12-3/TRBV12-4
CDR3: CASSLGDTLPLHF
DNA: TGTGCCAGCAGTTTAGGGGACACTCTCCCCCTCCACTTT

size: -
J: TRBJ2-2
D: -
V: TRBV12-3/TRBV12-4
CDR3: CASRLASAAGELFF
DNA: TGTGCCAGCAGACTAGCCTCGGCCGCCGGGGAGCTGTTTTTT

size: few
J: TRBJ2-5
D: -
V: TRBV13
CDR3: CASSFRSQETQYF
DNA: TGTGCCAGCAGCTTTAGGTCCCAAGAGACCCAGTACTTC

size: -
J: TRBJ2-3
D: TRBD2
V: TRBV7-2
CDR3: CASRTSGGRATDTQYF
DNA: TGTGCCAGCCGGACTAGCGGAGGGCGGGCCACAGATACGCAGTATTTT

size: few
J: TRBJ2-2
D: -
V: TRBV6-2/TRBV6-3
CDR3: CASSYGIRGGELFF
DNA: TGTGCCAGCAGTTACGGGATTCGGGGCGGGGAGCTGTTTTTT

size: -
J: TRBJ2-5
D: -
V: TRBV21-1
CDR3: CASSPVRCEETQYF
DNA: TGTGCCAGCAGCCCAGTACGTTGTGAAGAGACCCAGTACTTC

size: many
J: TRBJ1-5
D: -
V: TRBV7-2
CDR3: CASSFRGMGNQPQHF
DNA: TGTGCCAGCAGCTTTCGAGGTATGGGGAATCAGCCCCAGCATTTT

size: many
J: TRBJ1-2
D: -
V: TRBV12-3/TRBV12-4
CDR3: CASSTAYGYTF
DNA: TGTGCCAGCAGCACTGCCTATGGCTACACCTTC

size: once
J: TRBJ1-3
D: -
V: TRBV18
CDR3: CASSTGQGDRNTIYF
DNA: TGTGCCAGCTCGACCGGGCAGGGAGACCGAAACACCATATATTTT

size: -
J: TRBJ2-5
D: -
V: TRBV6-6
CDR3: CASSYPAEETQYF
DNA: TGTGCCAGCAGTTACCCGGCCGAAGAGACCCAGTACTTC